One T cell receptor (beta chain) is described in this entry. It lacks a known antigen. There are no base qualities to consult, and no much larger clone falls within one base. The cohort comprised under 700 healthy bone marrow donors. At the time of sampling, every cohort member was nominally healthy, though immune exposures that went unrecorded were likely present. The donor tested CMV seropositive and was one of the 289 seropositive cohort members. A peripheral blood sample was provided by each donor, and peripheral blood mononuclear cells were used for TCR beta sequencing. Genomic DNA was extracted from the blood cell samples with the Qiagen DNeasy Blood Extraction Kit. The entry originates in a study of cytomegalovirus exposure and HLA in healthy donors (dated by TCRdb to about 2017). Regarding the study in general: In an earlier analysis of 587 of the donors, around 290 Gb of sequence data and roughly 100 million unique TCR beta sequences from about 179 million T cells were reported. An early release covering 550 to 650 HLA-typed donors comprised about 300 gigabases of sequencing data and 65 million to 100 million unique TCR sequences. The genetic ancestry cluster associated with self-reported Caucasian donors included 81% of the 398 genotyped donors. The aim of the study was to test whether cataloging public T cell receptors could identify signatures of past pathogen exposure. The T cell repertoires of under 750 subjects were profiled by immunosequencing and related to cytomegalovirus serostatus. In addition to the first cohort of around 670 subjects, a separate validation cohort of 120 different subjects was used. To predict cytomegalovirus infection status, the study combined high-throughput TCR immunosequencing, statistical association of individual TCRs with disease status, and machine learning. To study patterns of TCR occurrence, a later analysis re-analyzed previously published TCR beta repertoires from 700 or so donors and added high-resolution HLA genotyping. Rather than drawing on any new phenotypic data, the later analysis identified candidate immune exposures from TCR beta sequences and the way those sequences occurred across donors. In an earlier analysis of over 550 of the donors, high-throughput TCR beta sequencing was used to judge whether each TCR beta V gene segment behaved as functional or pseudogenic. Donor age, sex, ethnicity and CMV serostatus were collected together with the repertoire data. Genome-wide SNP genotypes for about three fifths of the 666 donors were used in a later genetic analysis, which treated that subset as a discovery cohort. Every discovery cohort repertoire had been produced on one sequencing platform. HLA typing covered class I and class II loci at four-digit resolution. The number of typed donors differed by locus: about 620-640 for A, B, C, DRB1 and DQB1; 500 to 550 for DQA1; roughly 600 for DPA1; and 450 to 480 for DPB1. Because of strong linkage in the cohort, roughly five DR-DQ haplotypes were treated as single units for association and clustering. Across some 400 genotyped donors of the cohort, an average of roughly 200,000 unique TCR beta nucleotide sequences per donor were sequenced, and roughly a sixth of those sequences were non-productive. Findings and caveats that apply to the study as a whole: A later analysis found that most CMV-associated TCR beta chains appeared HLA-restricted, with HLA associations seemingly driven largely by CMV exposure. A further reported finding was that TCR beta sequences accurately predicted the HLA-A and HLA-B alleles for most subjects in the first cohort. CMV serostatus was the only immune exposure information available for the cohort. The presence/absence analyses assumed that sequencing depth was roughly uniform across donors, and that assumption may not be true. HLA typing was unavailable for some donors at each locus, so association tests used only the typed subset. Compared with the roughly 700-donor mean, donors in an Asian-associated ancestry cluster had fewer N-insertions in productive TCRs, according to a later genetic analysis. Some IMGT-functional V segments, including TRBV6-2 and TRBV6-3, could not be told apart with the 87-base-pair reads, so those segments were excluded. In both the original and validation cohorts, the classifier was reported to diagnose cytomegalovirus status with high specificity and sensitivity. According to a later analysis, parvovirus B19, influenza, CMV and Epstein-Barr virus appeared linked to several top co-occurrence clusters. Because counts were too low, more than 15 rarely observed V segments, including chromosome 9 orphons, were excluded from the earlier analysis of some 540 of the donors. The authors suggested that the approach could potentially be extended to other disease states and immunological phenotypes. A later analysis found that TCR association rates varied across HLA loci, with DRB1 alleles showing the most associated TCRs and HLA-C alleles the fewest. Correlated functional status among segregating V segments might be attributable to linkage disequilibrium, but an unknown experimental factor could not be ruled out. V-gene and J-gene trimming of TCR beta chains was associated with a missense DCLRE1C variant in a later genetic analysis, and the association was replicated in an independent cohort. Three of the identified cytomegalovirus-associated TCR beta chains were confirmed in vitro to be specific for cytomegalovirus antigens. In a later analysis, HLA-associated TCR beta chains were found to be more clonally expanded and to have lower generation probabilities than equally common non-associated chains. Assigning TCR associations to individual alleles was difficult when HLA alleles, especially DR and DQ, strongly co-occurred. In an earlier analysis of over 550 of the donors, most TCR beta V segments were observed in productive rearrangements about 90% or about 30% of the time, broadly matching IMGT annotations. A cluster of highly shared sequence variants was judged likely to represent a technical artifact of the sequencing pipeline. Specific HLA alleles were associated with about 17,000 TCR beta sequences at a false discovery rate of 0.05 in a later analysis. In this cohort, only TCR beta chains were sequenced, and detectable features were limited by the absence of alpha or paired-chain data. Across donors, most TCR sequences were observed very rarely, whereas some public TCRs were present in many individuals. The study gave a list of more than 150 TCR beta chains associated with cytomegalovirus.

The CDR3 contains 14 residues, cysteine and phenylalanine counted. Just the 42-base CDR3 DNA is kept, in frame starting at base 1. CDR1 is given as MNHEY and CDR2 as SMNVEV, both from the germline V gene (reference sequence). V has 6 bases trimmed and J has 1 base trimmed; junction bases matching no gene number 3. Library method: the immunoSEQ multiplex PCR assay. The multiplex PCR relied on a mix of 60 forward primers for TCR Vbeta segments and 13 reverse primers for TCR Jbeta segments. A multiplex PCR assay on genomic DNA amplified the CDR3 region of rearranged TCR beta genes. The Illumina HiSeq System was used to sequence the amplified TCR beta libraries as 87-base-pair reads. Processing in the source paper ran as follows. A later analysis counted tens of millions of unique TCR beta chains across the 666 repertoires, and some 11 million of these chains were shared by at least two donors. A nearest-neighbor algorithm error-corrected the raw reads and collapsed the reads into unique sequences, merging closely related sequences to remove PCR and sequencing errors. CDR3 sequences were aligned to IMGT reference sequences to assign V, D and J gene segments. For a sequence to be retained, a match of at least six nucleotides was required to both a V gene segment and a J gene segment. A rearrangement counted as productive if the CDR3 had no stop codons and remained in frame with V and J, and every other rearrangement counted as non-productive. CDR3 was defined by IMGT convention, running from the second conserved V-encoded cysteine to the conserved J-encoded phenylalanine. The earlier analysis of 587 of the donors excluded sequences that lacked an unambiguous match to a single V gene segment. An earlier analysis of 587 of the donors called V segments functional above 56.7% productive rearrangements and segregating when the between-donor standard deviation exceeded 5%. A statistical classification framework was built for diagnosing cytomegalovirus status from the catalog of TCR beta chain sequences. In a later analysis, TCR nucleotide sequences were compared against IMGT/GENE-DB human TR gene sequences so that V and J genes could be assigned. Using the TCRdist pipeline, a later analysis assigned CDR3 sequences along with most-parsimonious VDJ recombination scenarios. In a later analysis, each TCR beta chain was defined by its CDR3 amino acid sequence together with its V-gene family, and reads lacking a unique V-gene family were excluded. A later analysis removed 450 to 600 highly shared, low-generation-probability nucleotide sequences to deal with suspected cross-contamination and a sequencing artifact. In a later analysis, a clonal expansion index was calculated for each public chain from normalized within-repertoire ranks of inferred template counts. In a later analysis, generation probabilities were computed using a VDJ recombination model fitted to out-of-frame rearrangements, and the results were checked against IGoR. A later analysis scored TCR-TCR, TCR-HLA and TCR-CMV co-occurrence with hypergeometric tests, applying a repertoire-size bias correction to TCR pairs. In a later analysis, false discovery rates were estimated by permuting HLA or CMV assignments 20 times. In a later analysis, co-occurring TCRs were grouped using DBSCAN, and TCRdist sequence similarity was added for clustering within HLA-allele-positive subsets. Co-occurrence clustering excluded repertoires with fewer than 30,000 or more than 120,000 public chains, plus five with anomalous nucleotide sharing. The source is immuneACCESS, and TCRdb retained only in-frame sequences with V and J called. Part of the clones is not carried over; for the studies checked, unresolved V genes explain less than half of this, and the remainder is unexplained. V and J calls and clone size are copied from that table; D and trimming were computed from the DNA. The sample data list around 170,000 clones, and 75% to 90% of these were observed just once. Jointly, the top ten make up 6.3% of the sample.

The origin of this receptor is a man aged 35 to 55 in good health and CMV-seropositive. The rearrangement combines TRBV27 with TRBJ1-1, with 9 bases aligning to TRBD1. The sequencing sample was made of PBMCs. The CDR3 protein: CASSIQGANTEAFF. The DNA sequence is given as TGTGCCAGCAGCATACAGGGGGCGAACACTGAAGCTTTCTTT.